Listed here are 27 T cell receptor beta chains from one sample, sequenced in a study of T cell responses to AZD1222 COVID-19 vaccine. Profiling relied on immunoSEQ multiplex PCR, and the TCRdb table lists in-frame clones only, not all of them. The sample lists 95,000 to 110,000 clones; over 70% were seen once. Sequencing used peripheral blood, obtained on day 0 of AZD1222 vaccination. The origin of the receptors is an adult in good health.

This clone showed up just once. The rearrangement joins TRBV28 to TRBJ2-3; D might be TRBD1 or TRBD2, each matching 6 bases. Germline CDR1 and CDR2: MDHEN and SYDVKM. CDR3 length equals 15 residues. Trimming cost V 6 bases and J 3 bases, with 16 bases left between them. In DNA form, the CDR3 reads TGTGCCAGCAGCTTTCGGGGGCCTCGGACAGATACGCAGTATTTT. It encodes CASSFRGPRTDTQYF. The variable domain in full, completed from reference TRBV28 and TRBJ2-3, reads DVKVTQSSRYLVKRTGEKVFLECVQDMDHENMFWYRQDPGLGLRLIYFSYDVKMKEKGDIPEGYSVSREKKERFSLILESASTNQTSMYLCASSFRGPRTDTQYFGPGTRLTVL.

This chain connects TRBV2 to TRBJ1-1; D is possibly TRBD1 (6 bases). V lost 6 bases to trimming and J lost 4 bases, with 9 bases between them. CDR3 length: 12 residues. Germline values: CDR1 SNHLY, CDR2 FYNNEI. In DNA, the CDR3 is TGTGCCAGCAGCTTACAGGGCACTGAAGCTTTCTTT. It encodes CASSLQGTEAFF.

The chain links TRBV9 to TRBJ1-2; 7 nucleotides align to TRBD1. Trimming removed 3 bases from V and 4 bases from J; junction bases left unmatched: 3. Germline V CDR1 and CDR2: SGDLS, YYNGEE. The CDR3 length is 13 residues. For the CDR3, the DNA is TGTGCCAGCAGCGCCGGGACAGTCTATGGCTACACCTTC. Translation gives CASSAGTVYGYTF.

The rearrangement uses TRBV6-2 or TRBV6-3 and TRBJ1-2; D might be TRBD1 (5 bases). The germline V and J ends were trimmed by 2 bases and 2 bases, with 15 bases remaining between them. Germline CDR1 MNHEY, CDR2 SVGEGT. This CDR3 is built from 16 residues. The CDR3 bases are TGTGCCAGCAGTTACAGCGGGGACCGGAAAAACTATGGCTACACCTTC. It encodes CASSYSGDRKNYGYTF.

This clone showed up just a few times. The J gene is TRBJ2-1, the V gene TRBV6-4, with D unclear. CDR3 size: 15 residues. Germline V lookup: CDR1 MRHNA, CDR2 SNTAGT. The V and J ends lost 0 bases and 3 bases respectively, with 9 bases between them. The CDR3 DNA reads TGTGCCAGCAGTGACTCGGTTGAAGGCTACAATGAGCAGTTCTTC. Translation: CASSDSVEGYNEQFF.

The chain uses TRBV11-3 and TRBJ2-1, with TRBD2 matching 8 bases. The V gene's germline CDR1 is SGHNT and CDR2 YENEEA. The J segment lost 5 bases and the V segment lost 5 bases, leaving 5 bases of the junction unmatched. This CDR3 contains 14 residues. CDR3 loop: CASSPRTSNNEQFF. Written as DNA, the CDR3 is TGTGCCAGCAGCCCCCGGACTAGCAACAATGAGCAGTTCTTC.

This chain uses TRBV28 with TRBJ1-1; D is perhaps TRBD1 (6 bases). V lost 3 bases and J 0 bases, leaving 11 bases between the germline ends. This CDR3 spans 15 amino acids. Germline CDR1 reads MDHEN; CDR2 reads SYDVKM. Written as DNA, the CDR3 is TGTGCCAGCAGTTTGGGGGGACATATGAACACTGAAGCTTTCTTT. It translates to CASSLGGHMNTEAFF.

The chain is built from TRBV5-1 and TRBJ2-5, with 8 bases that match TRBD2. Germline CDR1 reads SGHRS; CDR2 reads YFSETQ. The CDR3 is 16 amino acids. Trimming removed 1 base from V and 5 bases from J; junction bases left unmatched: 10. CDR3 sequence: CASSLRPSGSRETQYF. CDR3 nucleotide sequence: TGCGCCAGCAGCTTGAGGCCTAGCGGGTCGAGGGAGACCCAGTACTTC.

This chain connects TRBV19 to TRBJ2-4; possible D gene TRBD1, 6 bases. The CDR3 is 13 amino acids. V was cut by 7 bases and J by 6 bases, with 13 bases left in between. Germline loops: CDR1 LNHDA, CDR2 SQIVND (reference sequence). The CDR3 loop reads CASTDRYINIQYF. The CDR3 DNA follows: TGTGCCAGTACCGACAGGTATATAAACATTCAGTACTTC.

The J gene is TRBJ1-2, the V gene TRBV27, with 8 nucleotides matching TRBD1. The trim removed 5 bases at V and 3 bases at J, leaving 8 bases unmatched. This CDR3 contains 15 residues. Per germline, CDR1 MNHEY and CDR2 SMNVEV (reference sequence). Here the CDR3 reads CASSQGTGRDYGYTF. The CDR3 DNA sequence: TGTGCCAGCAGTCAGGGGACAGGAAGGGACTATGGCTACACCTTC.

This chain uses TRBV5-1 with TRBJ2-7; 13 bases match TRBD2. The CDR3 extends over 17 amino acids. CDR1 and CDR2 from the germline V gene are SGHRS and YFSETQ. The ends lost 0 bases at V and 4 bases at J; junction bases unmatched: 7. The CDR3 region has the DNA TGCGCCAGCAGCTTGGCGGCCTGGACTAGCGGGAGATACGAGCAGTACTTC. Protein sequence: CASSLAAWTSGRYEQYF.

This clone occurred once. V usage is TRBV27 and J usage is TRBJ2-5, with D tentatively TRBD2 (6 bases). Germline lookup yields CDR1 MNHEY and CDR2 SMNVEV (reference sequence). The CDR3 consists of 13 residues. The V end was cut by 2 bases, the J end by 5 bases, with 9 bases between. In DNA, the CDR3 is TGTGCCAGCAGTTTAAGACTAGAGGAGACCCAGTACTTC. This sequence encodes CASSLRLEETQYF.

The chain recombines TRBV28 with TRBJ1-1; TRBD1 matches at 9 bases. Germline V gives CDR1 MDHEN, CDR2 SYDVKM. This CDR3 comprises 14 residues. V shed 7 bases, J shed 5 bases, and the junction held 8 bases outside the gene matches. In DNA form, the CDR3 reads TGTGCCAGCAAAAGAGGACAGGGGAGTACTGAAGCTTTCTTT. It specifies CASKRGQGSTEAFF.

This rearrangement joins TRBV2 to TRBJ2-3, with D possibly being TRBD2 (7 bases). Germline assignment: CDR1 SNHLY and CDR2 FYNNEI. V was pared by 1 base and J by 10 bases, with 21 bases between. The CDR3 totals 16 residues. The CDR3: CASSEGGRGALGAQYF. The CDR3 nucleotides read TGTGCCAGCAGTGAAGGAGGGAGGGGGGCCCTGGGCGCGCAGTATTTT.

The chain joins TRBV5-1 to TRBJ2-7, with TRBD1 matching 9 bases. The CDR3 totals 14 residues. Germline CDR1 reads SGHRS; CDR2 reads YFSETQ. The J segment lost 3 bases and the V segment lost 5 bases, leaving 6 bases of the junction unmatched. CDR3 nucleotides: TGCGCCAGCAGTCGGGACAGGGATTTCTACGAGCAGTACTTC. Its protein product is CASSRDRDFYEQYF.

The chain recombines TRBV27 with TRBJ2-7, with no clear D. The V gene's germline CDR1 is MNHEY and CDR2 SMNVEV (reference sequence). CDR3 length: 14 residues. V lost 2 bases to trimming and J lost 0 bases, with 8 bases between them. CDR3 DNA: TGTGCCAGCAGTTTAGTGCAGAGCTCCTACGAGCAGTACTTC. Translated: CASSLVQSSYEQYF.

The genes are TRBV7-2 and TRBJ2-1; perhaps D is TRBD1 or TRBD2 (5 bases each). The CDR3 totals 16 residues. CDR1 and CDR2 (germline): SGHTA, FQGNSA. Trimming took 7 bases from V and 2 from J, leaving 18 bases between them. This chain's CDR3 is CASIPTGLLAYNEQFF. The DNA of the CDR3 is TGTGCCAGCATCCCCACGGGGCTCCTCGCCTACAATGAGCAGTTCTTC.

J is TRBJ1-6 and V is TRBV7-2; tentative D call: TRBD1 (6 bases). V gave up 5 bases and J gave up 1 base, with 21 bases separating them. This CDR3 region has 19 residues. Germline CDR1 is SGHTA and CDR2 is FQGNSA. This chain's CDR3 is CASSTQPQQGRSYNSPLHF. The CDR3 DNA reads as TGTGCCAGCAGCACCCAGCCACAACAGGGCCGATCCTATAATTCACCCCTCCACTTT.

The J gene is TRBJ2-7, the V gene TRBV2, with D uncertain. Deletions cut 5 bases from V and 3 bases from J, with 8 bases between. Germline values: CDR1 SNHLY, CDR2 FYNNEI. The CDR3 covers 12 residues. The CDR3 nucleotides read TGTGCCAGCAGTCACCCCTTCTACGAGCAGTACTTC. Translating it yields CASSHPFYEQYF.

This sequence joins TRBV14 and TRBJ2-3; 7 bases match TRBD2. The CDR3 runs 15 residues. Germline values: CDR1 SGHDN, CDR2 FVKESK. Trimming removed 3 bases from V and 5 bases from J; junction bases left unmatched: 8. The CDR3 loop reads CASSQPAGKGDTQYF. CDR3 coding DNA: TGTGCCAGCAGCCAGCCAGCGGGAAAGGGAGATACGCAGTATTTT.

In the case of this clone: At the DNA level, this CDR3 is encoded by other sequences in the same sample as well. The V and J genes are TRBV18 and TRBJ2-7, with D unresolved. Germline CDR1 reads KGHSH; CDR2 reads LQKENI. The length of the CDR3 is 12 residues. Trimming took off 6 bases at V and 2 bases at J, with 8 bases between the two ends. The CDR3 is CASSPGTYEQYF. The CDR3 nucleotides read TGTGCCAGCTCCCCCGGAACCTACGAGCAGTACTTC.

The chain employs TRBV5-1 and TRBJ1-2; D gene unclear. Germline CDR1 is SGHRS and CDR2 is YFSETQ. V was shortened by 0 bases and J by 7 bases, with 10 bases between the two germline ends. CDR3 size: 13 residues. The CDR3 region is CASSLDVRGGYTF. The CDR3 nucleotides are TGCGCCAGCAGCTTGGATGTTAGAGGTGGCTACACCTTC.

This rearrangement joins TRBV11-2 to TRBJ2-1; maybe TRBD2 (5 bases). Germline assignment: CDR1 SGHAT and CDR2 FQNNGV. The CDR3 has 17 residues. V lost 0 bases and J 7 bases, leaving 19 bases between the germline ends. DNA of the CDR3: TGTGCCAGCAGCTTAGATCCCATCGTGTTGGGCGGGAATGAGCAGTTCTTC. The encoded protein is CASSLDPIVLGGNEQFF.

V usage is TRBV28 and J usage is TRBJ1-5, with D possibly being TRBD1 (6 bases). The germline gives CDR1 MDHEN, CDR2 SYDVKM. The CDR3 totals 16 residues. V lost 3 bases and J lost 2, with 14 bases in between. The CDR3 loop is CASSFGGGWGNQPQHF. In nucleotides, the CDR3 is TGTGCCAGCAGTTTCGGGGGCGGCTGGGGCAATCAGCCCCAGCATTTT.

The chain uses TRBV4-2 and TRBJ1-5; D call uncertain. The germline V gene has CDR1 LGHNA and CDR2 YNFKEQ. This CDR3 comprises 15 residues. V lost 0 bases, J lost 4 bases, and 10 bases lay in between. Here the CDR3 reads CASSQDGQANQPQHF. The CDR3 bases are TGTGCCAGCAGCCAAGATGGGCAGGCGAATCAGCCCCAGCATTTT.

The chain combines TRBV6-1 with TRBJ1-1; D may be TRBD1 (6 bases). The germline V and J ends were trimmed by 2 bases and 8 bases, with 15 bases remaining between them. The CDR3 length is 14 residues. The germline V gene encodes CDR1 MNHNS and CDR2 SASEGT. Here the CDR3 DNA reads TGTGCCAGCAGTGAACTTCGACAGGAGATAGAAGCTTTCTTT. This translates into CASSELRQEIEAFF.

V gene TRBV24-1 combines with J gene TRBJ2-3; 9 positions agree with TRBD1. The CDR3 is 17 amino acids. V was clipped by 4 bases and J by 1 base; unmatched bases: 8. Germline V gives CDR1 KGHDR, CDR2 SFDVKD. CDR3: CATSDPPRDRGTDTQYF. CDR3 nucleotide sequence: TGTGCCACCAGTGACCCACCCCGGGACAGGGGCACAGATACGCAGTATTTT.